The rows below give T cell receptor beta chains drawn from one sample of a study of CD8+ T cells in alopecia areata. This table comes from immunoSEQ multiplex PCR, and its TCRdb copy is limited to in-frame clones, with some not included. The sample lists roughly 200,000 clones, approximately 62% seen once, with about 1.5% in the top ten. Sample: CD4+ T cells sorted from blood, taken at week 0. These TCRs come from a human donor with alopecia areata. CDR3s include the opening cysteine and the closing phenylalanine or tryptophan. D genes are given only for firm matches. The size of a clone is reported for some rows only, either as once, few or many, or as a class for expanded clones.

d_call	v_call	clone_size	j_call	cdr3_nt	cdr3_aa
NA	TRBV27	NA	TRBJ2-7	TGTGCCAGCAGTCTCAATCACCGTCCCGGTGCCGAGCAGTACTTC	CASSLNHRPGAEQYF
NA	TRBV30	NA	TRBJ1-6	TGTGCCTGGAGTACCTCTGGGACCCTCCACTTT	CAWSTSGTLHF
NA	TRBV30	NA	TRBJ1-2	TGTGCCTGGAGTAGACAGGCGGGCGGCTACACCTTC	CAWSRQAGGYTF
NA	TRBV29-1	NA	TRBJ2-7	TGCAGCGCCTCAGGGATGTCCTACGAGCAGTACTTC	CSASGMSYEQYF
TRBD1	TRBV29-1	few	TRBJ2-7	TGCAGCGTGCGTCTGGGGACAGGGGGCTCCTACGAGCAGTACTTC	CSVRLGTGGSYEQYF
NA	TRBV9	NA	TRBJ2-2	TGTGCCAGCAGCGTAGTTAGTCTTGACACCGGGGAGCTGTTTTTT	CASSVVSLDTGELFF
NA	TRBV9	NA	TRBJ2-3	TGTGCCAGCAGCCTTCTACCAGACCGCCTAGATACGCAGTATTTT	CASSLLPDRLDTQYF
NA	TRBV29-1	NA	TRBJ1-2	TGCAGCGTTGAAGGGTCAGGGACCTATGGCTACACCTTC	CSVEGSGTYGYTF
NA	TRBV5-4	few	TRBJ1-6	TGTGCCAGCAGCTTGGGGACACAGAACTCCTATAATTCACCCCTCCACTTT	CASSLGTQNSYNSPLHF
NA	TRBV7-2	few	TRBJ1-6	TGTGCCAGCAGCTTGGGGAGTCCCAGGGAGAGTTCACCCCTCCACTTT	CASSLGSPRESSPLHF
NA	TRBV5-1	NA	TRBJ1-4	TGCGCCAGCAGAACCCAGGGAGAAAAACTGTTTTTT	CASRTQGEKLFF
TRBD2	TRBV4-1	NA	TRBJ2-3	TGCGCCAGCAGCCAGGACTGGGGACTAGCGGAACGTAGCCCTAGCACAGATACGCAGTATTTT	CASSQDWGLAERSPSTDTQYF
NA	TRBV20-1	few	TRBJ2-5	TGCAGTGCTAGAATTGGAGAGACCCAGTACTTC	CSARIGETQYF
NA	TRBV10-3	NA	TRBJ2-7	TGTGCCACGGCAGTGGGCTACGAGCAGTACTTC	CATAVGYEQYF
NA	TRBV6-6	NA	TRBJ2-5	TGTGCCACCCGGTCCCGGGACGTTGAAGAGACCCAGTACTTC	CATRSRDVEETQYF
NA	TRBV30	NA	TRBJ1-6	TGTGCCTGGAGTGGGGGACAAGCTAATTCACCCCTCCACTTT	CAWSGGQANSPLHF
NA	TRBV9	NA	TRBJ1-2	TGTGCCAGCAGCGTGGGCCTAACAGTTAACTATGGCTACACCTTC	CASSVGLTVNYGYTF
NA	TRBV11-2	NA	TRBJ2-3	TGTGCCAGCAGCTTAAAGCCAGATACGCAGTATTTT	CASSLKPDTQYF
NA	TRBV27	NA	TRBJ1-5	TGTGCCAGCGGACGGGAGGCTAGCAATCAGCCCCAGCATTTT	CASGREASNQPQHF
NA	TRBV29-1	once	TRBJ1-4	TGCAGCGCAGCGGGCCAGTTAAATGAAAAACTGTTTTTT	CSAAGQLNEKLFF
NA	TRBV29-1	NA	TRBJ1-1	TGCAGCGTTGAACCCCCGGGACTCTCTGAAGCTTTCTTT	CSVEPPGLSEAFF
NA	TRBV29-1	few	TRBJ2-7	TGCAGCGTTGTCTCGGTCTACGAGCAGTACTTC	CSVVSVYEQYF
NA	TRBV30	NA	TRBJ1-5	TGTGCCTGGAGTGTTCGGGGAGTTATGGGCAATCAGCCCCAGCATTTT	CAWSVRGVMGNQPQHF
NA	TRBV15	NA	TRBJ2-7	TGTGCCACCAGCAGAGATGGGCGAGCCTACGAGCAGTACTTC	CATSRDGRAYEQYF
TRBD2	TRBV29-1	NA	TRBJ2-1	TGCAGCGTTCTAGCGGGGGTAACCTACAATGAGCAGTTCTTC	CSVLAGVTYNEQFF
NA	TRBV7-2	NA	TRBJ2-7	TGTGCCAGCACCGAGGGGGGCCGTTTTGAGCAGTACTTC	CASTEGGRFEQYF
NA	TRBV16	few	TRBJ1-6	TGTGCCAGCAGCCTCCGGGAGTTTAATTCACCCCTCCACTTT	CASSLREFNSPLHF
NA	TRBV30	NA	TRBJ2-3	TGTGCCTGGAAGTTGACCACAGATACGCAGTATTTT	CAWKLTTDTQYF
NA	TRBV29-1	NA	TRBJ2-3	TGCAGCATCCTTTGGGGGACAGATACGCAGTATTTT	CSILWGTDTQYF
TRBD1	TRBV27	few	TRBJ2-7	TGTGCCAGCAGTTTAACGGGGACAGGGGGCGTTGGACGGTACTTC	CASSLTGTGGVGRYF
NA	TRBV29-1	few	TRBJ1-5	TGCAGCGTTTCAGGGGTAAATCAGCCCCAGCATTTT	CSVSGVNQPQHF
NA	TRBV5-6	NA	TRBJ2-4	TGTGCCAGCAGCTTAACGGCAGATCTAGCCAAAAACATTCAGTACTTC	CASSLTADLAKNIQYF
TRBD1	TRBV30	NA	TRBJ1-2	TGTGCCTGGAGCCAAACGACCAGGGGGCTATGGTATGGCTACACCTTC	CAWSQTTRGLWYGYTF
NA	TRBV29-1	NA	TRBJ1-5	TGCAGCGTTGGGACAGAGTCCCGCGGGCCCCAGCATTTT	CSVGTESRGPQHF
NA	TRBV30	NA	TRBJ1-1	TGTGCCTGGAGTGTATCGATACGAATGAACACTGAAGCTTTCTTT	CAWSVSIRMNTEAFF
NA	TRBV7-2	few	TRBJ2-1	TGTGCCAGCAGCCTTGACTATGCTGAGCAGTTCTTC	CASSLDYAEQFF
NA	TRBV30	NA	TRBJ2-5	TGTGCCTGGAGTACGTTTAGGGAGGGGGCCCAGTACTTC	CAWSTFREGAQYF
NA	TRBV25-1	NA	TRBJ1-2	TGTGCCAGCAGTACCCTAGACAGAAACTATGGCTACACCTTC	CASSTLDRNYGYTF
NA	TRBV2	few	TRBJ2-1	TGTGCCAGCTCTGTAGGGGAACGCGGGGAGCAGTTCTTC	CASSVGERGEQFF
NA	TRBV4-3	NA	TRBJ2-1	TGCGCCAGCAGCCAAGAGAGGGACACGAAGCCACCAGAGTTCTTC	CASSQERDTKPPEFF
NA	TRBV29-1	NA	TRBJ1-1	TGCAGCGCTGGGACTGTCGAAGCTTTCTTT	CSAGTVEAFF
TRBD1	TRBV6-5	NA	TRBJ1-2	TGTGCCAGCAGCGTCCTTGGGACAGACCCTTATGGCTACACCTTC	CASSVLGTDPYGYTF